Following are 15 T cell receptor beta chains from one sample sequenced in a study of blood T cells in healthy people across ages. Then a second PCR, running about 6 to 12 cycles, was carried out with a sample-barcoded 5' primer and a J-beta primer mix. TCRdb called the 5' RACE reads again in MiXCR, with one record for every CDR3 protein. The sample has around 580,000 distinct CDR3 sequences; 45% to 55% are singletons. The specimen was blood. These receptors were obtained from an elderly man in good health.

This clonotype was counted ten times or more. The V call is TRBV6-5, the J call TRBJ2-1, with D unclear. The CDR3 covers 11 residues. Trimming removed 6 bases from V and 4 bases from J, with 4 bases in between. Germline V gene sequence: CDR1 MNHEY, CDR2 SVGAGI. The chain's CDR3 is CASSRYNEQFF. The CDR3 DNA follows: TGTGCCAGCAGCCGATACAATGAGCAGTTCTTC.

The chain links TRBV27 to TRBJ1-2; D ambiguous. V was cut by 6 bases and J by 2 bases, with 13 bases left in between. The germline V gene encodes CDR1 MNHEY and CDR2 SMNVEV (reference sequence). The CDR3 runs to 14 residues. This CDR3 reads CASSPIPDNYGYTF. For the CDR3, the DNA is TGTGCCAGCAGCCCTATCCCGGACAACTATGGCTACACCTTC.

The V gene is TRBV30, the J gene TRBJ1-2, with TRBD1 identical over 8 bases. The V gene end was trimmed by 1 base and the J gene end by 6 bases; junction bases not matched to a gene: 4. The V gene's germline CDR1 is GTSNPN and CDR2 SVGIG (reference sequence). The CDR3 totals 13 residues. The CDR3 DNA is TGTGCCTGGAGTGCGGACAGGGACCATGGCTACACCTTC. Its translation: CAWSADRDHGYTF.

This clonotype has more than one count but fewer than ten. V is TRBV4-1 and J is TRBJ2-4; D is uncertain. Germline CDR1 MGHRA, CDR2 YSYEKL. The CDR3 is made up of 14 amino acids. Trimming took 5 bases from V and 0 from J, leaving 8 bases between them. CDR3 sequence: CASSTNLAKNIQYF. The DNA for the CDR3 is TGCGCCAGCAGCACAAACCTAGCCAAAAACATTCAGTACTTC.

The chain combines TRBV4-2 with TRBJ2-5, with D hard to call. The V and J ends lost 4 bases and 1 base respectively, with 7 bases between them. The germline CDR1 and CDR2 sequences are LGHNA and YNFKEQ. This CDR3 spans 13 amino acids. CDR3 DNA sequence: TGTGCCAGCAGCCCGAGCATCCAAGAGACCCAGTACTTC. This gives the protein CASSPSIQETQYF.

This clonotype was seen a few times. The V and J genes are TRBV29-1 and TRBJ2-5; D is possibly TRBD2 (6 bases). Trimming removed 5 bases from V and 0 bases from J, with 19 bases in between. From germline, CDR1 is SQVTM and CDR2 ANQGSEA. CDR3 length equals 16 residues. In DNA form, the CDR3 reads TGCAGCGTTCGACCCCTCGGTGGGGGGTACCAAGAGACCCAGTACTTC. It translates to CSVRPLGGGYQETQYF.

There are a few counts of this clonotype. This CDR3 is CASSPQGGGYGYTF. Here the CDR3 DNA reads TGTGCCAGCAGCCCTCAGGGTGGTGGCTATGGCTACACCTTC. The genes are TRBV7-3 and TRBJ1-2; D perhaps matches TRBD1 (5 bases). The germline gives CDR1 SGHTA, CDR2 FQGTGA. Trimming stripped 5 bases from V and 4 bases from J, with 14 bases between. The CDR3 extends over 14 amino acids.

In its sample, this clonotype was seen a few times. The CDR3 loop reads CASSQSGDTEAFF. The CDR3 DNA reads as TGTGCCAGCAGCCAATCAGGGGACACTGAAGCTTTCTTT. The chain links TRBV6-5 to TRBJ1-1, with TRBD1 as a possible D gene (6 bases). This CDR3 has 13 residues. CDR1 is MNHEY, CDR2 SVGAGI, per germline. Trimming pared 6 bases from V and 3 bases from J, leaving 11 bases between.

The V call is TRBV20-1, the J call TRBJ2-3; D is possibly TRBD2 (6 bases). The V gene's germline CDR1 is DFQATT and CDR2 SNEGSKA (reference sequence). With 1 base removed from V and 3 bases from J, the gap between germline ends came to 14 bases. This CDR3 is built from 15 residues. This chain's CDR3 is CSARAVGGVTDTQYF. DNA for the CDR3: TGCAGTGCTAGAGCGGTGGGAGGAGTAACAGATACGCAGTATTTT.

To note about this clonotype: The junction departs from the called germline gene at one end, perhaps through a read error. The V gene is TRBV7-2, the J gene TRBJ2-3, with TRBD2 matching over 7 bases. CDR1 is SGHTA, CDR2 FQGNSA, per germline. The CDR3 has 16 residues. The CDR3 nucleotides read TGTGCCAGCAGCTTAGTGGCGGGAGTTGTCGCAGAGACGCAGTATTTT. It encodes CASSLVAGVVAETQYF.

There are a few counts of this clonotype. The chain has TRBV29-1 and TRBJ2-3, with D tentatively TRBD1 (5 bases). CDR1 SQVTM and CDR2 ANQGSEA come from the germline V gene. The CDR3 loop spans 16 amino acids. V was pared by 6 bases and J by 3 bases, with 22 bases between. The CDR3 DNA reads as TGCAGCGTAGACCACGACAGACGGCAACTAACAGATACGCAGTATTTT. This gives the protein CSVDHDRRQLTDTQYF.

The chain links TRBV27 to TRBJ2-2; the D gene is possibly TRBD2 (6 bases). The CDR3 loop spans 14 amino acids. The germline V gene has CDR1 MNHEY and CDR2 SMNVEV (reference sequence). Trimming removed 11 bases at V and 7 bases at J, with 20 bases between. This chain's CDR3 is CAGRGTSLFGELFF. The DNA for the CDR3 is TGTGCCGGTCGAGGGACTTCTCTTTTCGGGGAGCTGTTTTTT.

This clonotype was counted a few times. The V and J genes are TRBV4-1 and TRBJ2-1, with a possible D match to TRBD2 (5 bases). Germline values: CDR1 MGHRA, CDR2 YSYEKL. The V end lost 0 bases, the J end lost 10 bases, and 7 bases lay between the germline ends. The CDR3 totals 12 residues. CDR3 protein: CASSQDRGEQFF. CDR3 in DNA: TGCGCCAGCAGCCAAGATCGAGGGGAGCAGTTCTTC.

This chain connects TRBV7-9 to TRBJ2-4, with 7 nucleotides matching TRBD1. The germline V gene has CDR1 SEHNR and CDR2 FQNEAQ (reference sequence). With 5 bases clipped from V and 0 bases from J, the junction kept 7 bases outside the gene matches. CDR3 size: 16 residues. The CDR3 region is CASSEDRVGAKNIQYF. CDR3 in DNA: TGTGCCAGCAGCGAAGACAGGGTGGGAGCCAAAAACATTCAGTACTTC.

Here the CDR3 DNA reads TGTGCCAGCAGTTTATTGCGGCGAGGGGACGAGCAGTACTTC. Translated, it gives CASSLLRRGDEQYF. The V call is TRBV28, the J call TRBJ2-7; D might be TRBD1 or TRBD2, each matching 5 bases. Germline V gives CDR1 MDHEN, CDR2 SYDVKM. There are 14 residues in the CDR3. V was cut by 1 base and J by 5 bases, with 12 bases left in between.